Below, one TCR beta chain is given with its context. Authors' methods: Estimated nucleated cell counts came from reference gene primer amplification. Clones were sequenced by immunoSEQ multiplex PCR, and TCRdb holds only the in-frame ones, with some missing. V and J calls and clone size are copied from that table; D and trimming were computed from the DNA. Counted here are about 210,000 clones, roughly 88% occurring once; the ten biggest clones make up 2% to 2.5%. The CDR3 is 13 amino acids. Germline CDR1 LGHNA, CDR2 YSLEER. The germline V and J ends were trimmed by 1 base and 3 bases, with 5 bases remaining between them. This entry comes from a study of blood T cell repertoires in COVID-19. As for the study in general: Sites across the United States, Italy and Spain contributed samples from acute and convalescent COVID-19. PBMCs, B-cell-depleted T cells, or T cells were the source of the cDNA or gDNA that made up the material.

This clonotype originated in a middle-aged man who had recovered from COVID-19. The specimen sequenced was peripheral blood. The chain combines TRBV4-3 with TRBJ2-3, with D possibly TRBD2 on 5 matching bases. CDR3 DNA: TGCGCCAGCAGCCAAGGGAGGACAGATACGCAGTATTTT. It yields the protein CASSQGRTDTQYF.